Presented here are 12 T cell receptor beta chains from one specimen sequenced in a study of CD8 T cells in ankylosing spondylitis. Notes on the study in general: Typical of ankylosing spondylitis blood, it appeared, was a TCR beta motif of several highly homologous variants.

Their cognate antigens are unknown. TCRdb re-called the 5' RACE reads through MiXCR, storing one row per CDR3 protein. Here the sample spans around 220,000 distinct CDR3 sequences, about 17% being singletons. Material: blood, either unsorted or a sorted T cell fraction (not recorded which). The receptors stem from a male donor with ankylosing spondylitis.

The rearrangement uses TRBV7-9 and TRBJ2-3; 8 bases map to TRBD2. The germline gives CDR1 SEHNR, CDR2 FQNEAQ (reference sequence). The V segment lost 5 bases and the J segment 7 bases; nucleotides outside the gene matches: 11. The CDR3 loop spans 15 amino acids. The CDR3: CASSGVGRGMNTQYF. CDR3 in DNA: TGTGCCAGCAGCGGCGTCGGGAGGGGGATGAATACGCAGTATTTT.

There are a few counts of this clonotype. The rearrangement uses TRBV16 and TRBJ2-7; 8 bases match TRBD1. The CDR3 totals 14 residues. Germline V gene data show CDR1 as KGHSY and CDR2 as FQNENV. V lost 3 bases to trimming and J lost 3 bases; unmatched junction nucleotides: 4. CDR3 amino acids: CASSHTGGGYEQYF. The CDR3 DNA sequence: TGTGCCAGCAGCCACACAGGGGGAGGCTACGAGCAGTACTTC.

This rearrangement joins TRBV13 to TRBJ2-7; D tentatively reads TRBD1 or TRBD2 (5 bases each). The CDR3 is made up of 13 amino acids. Trimming removed 3 bases at V and 4 bases at J, with 10 bases between. CDR1 and CDR2 from the germline V gene are PRHDT and FYEKMQ (reference sequence). The CDR3: CASSFGGRYEQYF. The CDR3 nucleotides are TGTGCCAGCAGCTTTGGGGGAAGGTACGAGCAGTACTTC.

J is TRBJ1-1 and V is TRBV20-1; the match to TRBD1 covers 7 bases. Germline CDR1 and CDR2: DFQATT and SNEGSKA (reference sequence). CDR3 length: 14 amino acids. Losses at the gene ends were 2 bases for V and 2 bases for J; bases not matched to a gene: 5. The CDR3 reads CSARQGEVNTEAFF. CDR3 coding DNA: TGCAGTGCTAGACAGGGGGAGGTCAACACTGAAGCTTTCTTT.

This clonotype came up a few times. DNA of the CDR3: TGTGCCAGCAGTTACACCGAGGATACGCAGTATTTT. Translating gives CASSYTEDTQYF. The chain uses TRBV6-2 or TRBV6-3 and TRBJ2-3, with no clear D. The germline CDR1 and CDR2 sequences are MNHEY and SVGEGT. The V end was cut by 2 bases, the J end by 6 bases, with 6 bases between. This CDR3 has 12 residues.

In its sample, this clonotype was seen a few times. The chain has TRBV28 and TRBJ2-3; weak D call: TRBD2 (6 bases). This CDR3 has 16 amino acids. Trimming cost V 4 bases and J 0 bases, with 14 bases left between them. Germline V gene sequence: CDR1 MDHEN, CDR2 SYDVKM. The CDR3 here is CASSWGELPSTDTQYF. The CDR3 DNA sequence: TGTGCCAGCAGTTGGGGGGAGTTACCTAGCACAGATACGCAGTATTTT.

There are a few counts of this clonotype. The chain is built from TRBV4-1 and TRBJ2-7, with a possible D match to TRBD2 (7 bases). The germline V and J ends were trimmed by 1 base and 6 bases, with 13 bases remaining between them. Germline V gene lookup returns CDR1 MGHRA and CDR2 YSYEKL. CDR3 length equals 14 residues. CDR3 nucleotides: TGCGCCAGCAGCCAAGTAAGGGGGGGAGGCGAGCAGTACTTC. Its translation is CASSQVRGGGEQYF.

The chain combines TRBV29-1 with TRBJ2-7, with 11 positions matching TRBD2. Germline V gene sequence: CDR1 SQVTM, CDR2 ANQGSEA. The ends lost 1 base at V and 3 bases at J; junction bases unmatched: 8. The CDR3 extends over 16 amino acids. The CDR3 DNA reads TGCAGCGTTGAAGGTTTGACTAGCGGGACTGTCTACGAGCAGTACTTC. Translation: CSVEGLTSGTVYEQYF.

This clonotype came up once. The chain links TRBV5-4 to TRBJ2-1; 12 bases fit TRBD2. The CDR3 sequence is 15 residues long. The trim removed 3 bases at V and 5 bases at J, leaving 3 bases unmatched. Germline assignment: CDR1 SGHNT and CDR2 YYREEE (reference sequence). The CDR3 DNA sequence: TGTGCCAGCAGCTACCTAGCGGGAGGGGACAATGAGCAGTTCTTC. Amino acids: CASSYLAGGDNEQFF.

This clonotype was detected ten times or more. V is TRBV18 and J is TRBJ2-3; D is unclear. V gave up 4 bases and J gave up 8 bases, with 25 bases separating them. The CDR3 contains 17 residues. CDR1 and CDR2 (germline): KGHSH, LQKENI. In DNA form, the CDR3 reads TGTGCCAGCTCACTAATCGTGTCAATCCACTCGTCAGCTACGCAGTATTTT. Its protein is CASSLIVSIHSSATQYF.

In this sample, this clonotype turned up a few times. V and J are TRBV25-1 and TRBJ1-2, with no clear D. Germline values: CDR1 MGHDK, CDR2 SYGVNS. The V end was cut by 1 base, the J end by 6 bases, with 12 bases between. The CDR3 contains 14 residues. Here the CDR3 DNA reads TGTGCCAGCAGTGAATGGACGACCCTCGATGGCTACACCTTC. Translating it yields CASSEWTTLDGYTF.

This clonotype was counted a few times. This sequence joins TRBV6-1 and TRBJ2-7; 8 nucleotides agree with TRBD1. Germline V gene sequence: CDR1 MNHNS, CDR2 SASEGT. Unmatched junction bases numbered 3, after V lost 4 bases and J lost 1 base. The length of the CDR3 is 14 residues. In nucleotides, the CDR3 is TGTGCCAGCAGTGCACAGGGGGGTTCCTACGAGCAGTACTTC. This translates into CASSAQGGSYEQYF.